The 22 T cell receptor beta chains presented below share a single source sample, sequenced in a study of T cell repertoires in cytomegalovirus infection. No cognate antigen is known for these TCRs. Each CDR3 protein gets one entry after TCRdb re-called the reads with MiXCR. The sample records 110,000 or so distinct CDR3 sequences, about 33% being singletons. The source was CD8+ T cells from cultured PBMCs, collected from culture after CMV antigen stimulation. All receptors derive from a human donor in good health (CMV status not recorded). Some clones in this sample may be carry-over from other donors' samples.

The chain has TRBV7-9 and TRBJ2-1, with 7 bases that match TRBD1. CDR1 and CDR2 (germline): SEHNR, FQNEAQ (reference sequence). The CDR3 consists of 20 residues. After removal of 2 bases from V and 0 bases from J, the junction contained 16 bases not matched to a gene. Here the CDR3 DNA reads TGTGCCAGCAGCTTATCGGTTTGGGGCCCCCCAGGGGGCTCCTACAATGAGCAGTTCTTC. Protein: CASSLSVWGPPGGSYNEQFF.

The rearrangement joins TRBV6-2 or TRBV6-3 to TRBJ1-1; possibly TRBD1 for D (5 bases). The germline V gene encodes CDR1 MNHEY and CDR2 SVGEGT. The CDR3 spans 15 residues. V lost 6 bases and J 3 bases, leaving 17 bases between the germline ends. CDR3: CASSPGRELDTEAFF. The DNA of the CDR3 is TGTGCCAGCAGCCCGGGACGGGAGTTGGACACTGAAGCTTTCTTT.

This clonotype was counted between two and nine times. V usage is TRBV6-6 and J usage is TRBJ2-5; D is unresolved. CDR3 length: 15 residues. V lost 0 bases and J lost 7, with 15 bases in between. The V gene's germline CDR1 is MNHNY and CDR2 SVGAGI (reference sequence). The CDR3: CASSYSRVPHGTQYF. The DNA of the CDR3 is TGTGCCAGCAGTTACTCGAGAGTTCCACATGGGACCCAGTACTTC.

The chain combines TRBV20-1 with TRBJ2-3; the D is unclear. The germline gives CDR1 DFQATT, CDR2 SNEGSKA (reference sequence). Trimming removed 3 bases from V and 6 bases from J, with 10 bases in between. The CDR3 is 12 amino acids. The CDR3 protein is CSARQRADTQYF. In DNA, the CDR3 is TGCAGTGCTAGGCAGCGAGCGGATACGCAGTATTTT.

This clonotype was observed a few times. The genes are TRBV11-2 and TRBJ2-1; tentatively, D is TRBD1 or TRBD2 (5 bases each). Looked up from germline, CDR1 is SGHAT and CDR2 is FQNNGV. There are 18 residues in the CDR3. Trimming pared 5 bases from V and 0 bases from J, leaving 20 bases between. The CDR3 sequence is CASSIHVVRGSSYNEQFF. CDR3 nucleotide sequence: TGTGCCAGCAGCATTCACGTAGTACGGGGCAGCTCCTACAATGAGCAGTTCTTC.

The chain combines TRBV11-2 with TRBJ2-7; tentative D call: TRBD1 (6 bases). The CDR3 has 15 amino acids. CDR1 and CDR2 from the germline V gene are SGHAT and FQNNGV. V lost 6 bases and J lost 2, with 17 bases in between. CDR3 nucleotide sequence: TGTGCCAGCAGTTCCTACCGGGACACAGCCTACGAGCAGTACTTC. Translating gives CASSSYRDTAYEQYF.

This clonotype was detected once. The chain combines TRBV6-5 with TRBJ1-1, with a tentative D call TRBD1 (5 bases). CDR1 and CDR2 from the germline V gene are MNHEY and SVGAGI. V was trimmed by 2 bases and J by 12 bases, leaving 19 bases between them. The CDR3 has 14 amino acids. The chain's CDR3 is CASSYNSGPAESFF. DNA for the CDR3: TGTGCCAGCAGTTACAACTCAGGGCCCGCGGAATCTTTCTTT.

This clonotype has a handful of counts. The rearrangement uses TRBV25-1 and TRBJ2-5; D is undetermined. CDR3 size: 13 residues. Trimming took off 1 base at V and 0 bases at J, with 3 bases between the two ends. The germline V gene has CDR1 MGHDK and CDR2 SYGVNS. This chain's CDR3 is CASSESNQETQYF. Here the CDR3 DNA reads TGTGCCAGCAGTGAATCCAACCAAGAGACCCAGTACTTC.

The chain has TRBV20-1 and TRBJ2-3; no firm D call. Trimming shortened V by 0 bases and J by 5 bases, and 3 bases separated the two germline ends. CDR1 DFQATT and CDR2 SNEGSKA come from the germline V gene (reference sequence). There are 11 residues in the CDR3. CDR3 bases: TGCAGTGCTAGAGATATAGATACGCAGTATTTT. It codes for CSARDIDTQYF.

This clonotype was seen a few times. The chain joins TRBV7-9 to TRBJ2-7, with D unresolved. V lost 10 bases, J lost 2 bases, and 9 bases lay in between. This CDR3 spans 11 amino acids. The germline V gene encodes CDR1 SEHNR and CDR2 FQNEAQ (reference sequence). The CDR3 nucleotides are TGTGCCACACGGAGTACCTACGAGCAGTACTTC. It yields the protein CATRSTYEQYF.

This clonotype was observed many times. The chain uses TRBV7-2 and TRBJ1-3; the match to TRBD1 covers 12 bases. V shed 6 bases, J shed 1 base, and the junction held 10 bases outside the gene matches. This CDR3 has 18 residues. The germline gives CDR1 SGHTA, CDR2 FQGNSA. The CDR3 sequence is CASSSGDRGLYSGNTIYF. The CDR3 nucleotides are TGTGCCAGCAGTAGCGGGGACAGGGGGCTTTATTCTGGAAACACCATATATTTT.

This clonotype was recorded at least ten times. CDR3: CASSRFSTRNTGELFF. For the CDR3, the DNA is TGTGCCAGCAGCCGGTTCAGTACAAGGAACACCGGGGAGCTGTTTTTT. This chain connects TRBV7-9 to TRBJ2-2; D gene unclear. The CDR3 extends over 16 amino acids. Trimming stripped 5 bases from V and 1 base from J, with 14 bases between. Looked up from germline, CDR1 is SEHNR and CDR2 is FQNEAQ (reference sequence).

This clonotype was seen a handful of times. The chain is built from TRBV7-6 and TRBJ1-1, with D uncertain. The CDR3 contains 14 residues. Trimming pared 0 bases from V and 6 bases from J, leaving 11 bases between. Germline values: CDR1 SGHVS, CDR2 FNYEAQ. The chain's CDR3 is CASSLAGWASEAFF. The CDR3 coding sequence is TGTGCCAGCAGCTTAGCTGGATGGGCTTCTGAAGCTTTCTTT.

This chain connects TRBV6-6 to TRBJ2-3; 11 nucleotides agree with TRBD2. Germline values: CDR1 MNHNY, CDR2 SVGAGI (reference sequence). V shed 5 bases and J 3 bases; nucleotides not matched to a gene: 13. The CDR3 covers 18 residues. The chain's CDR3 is CASSATIAGGPMTDTQYF. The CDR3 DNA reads TGTGCCAGCAGTGCAACGATAGCGGGGGGGCCGATGACAGATACGCAGTATTTT.

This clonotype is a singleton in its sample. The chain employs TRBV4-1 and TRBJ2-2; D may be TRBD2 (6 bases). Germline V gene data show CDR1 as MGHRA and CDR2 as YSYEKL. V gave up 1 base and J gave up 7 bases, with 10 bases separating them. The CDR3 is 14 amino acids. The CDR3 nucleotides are TGCGCCAGCAGCCAAGTGGCGGGAATCGGGGAGCTGTTTTTT. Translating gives CASSQVAGIGELFF.

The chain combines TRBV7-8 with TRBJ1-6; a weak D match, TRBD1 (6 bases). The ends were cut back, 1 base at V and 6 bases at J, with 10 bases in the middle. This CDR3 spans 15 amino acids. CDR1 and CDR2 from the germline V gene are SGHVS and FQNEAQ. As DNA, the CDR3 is TGTGCCAGCAGCTTAGTACAGGGTGGTAATTCACCCCTCCACTTT. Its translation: CASSLVQGGNSPLHF.

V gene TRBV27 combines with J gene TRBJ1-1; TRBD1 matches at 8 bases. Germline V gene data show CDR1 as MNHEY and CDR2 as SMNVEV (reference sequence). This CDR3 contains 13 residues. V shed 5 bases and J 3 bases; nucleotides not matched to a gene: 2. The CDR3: CASSNRGYTEAFF. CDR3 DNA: TGTGCCAGCAGTAACAGGGGGTACACTGAAGCTTTCTTT.

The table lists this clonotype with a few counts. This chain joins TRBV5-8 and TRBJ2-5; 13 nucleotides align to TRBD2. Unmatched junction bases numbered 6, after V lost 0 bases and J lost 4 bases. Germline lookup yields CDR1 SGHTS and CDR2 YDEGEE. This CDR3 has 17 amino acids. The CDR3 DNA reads TGTGCCAGCAGCTTGGAACTAGCGGGGGGGCCGGGAGAGACCCAGTACTTC. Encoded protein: CASSLELAGGPGETQYF.

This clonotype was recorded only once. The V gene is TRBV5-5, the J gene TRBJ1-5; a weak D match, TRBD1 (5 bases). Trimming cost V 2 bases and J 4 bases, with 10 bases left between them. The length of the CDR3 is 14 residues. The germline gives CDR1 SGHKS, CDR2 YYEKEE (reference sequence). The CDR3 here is CASSFRADNQPQHF. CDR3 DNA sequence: TGTGCCAGCAGCTTCAGGGCAGATAATCAGCCCCAGCATTTT.

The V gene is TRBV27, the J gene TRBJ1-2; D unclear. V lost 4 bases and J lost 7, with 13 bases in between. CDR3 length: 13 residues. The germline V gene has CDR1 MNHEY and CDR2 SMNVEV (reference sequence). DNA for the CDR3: TGTGCCAGCAGTTGGACGGTGGGCAGTGGCTACACCTTC. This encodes CASSWTVGSGYTF.

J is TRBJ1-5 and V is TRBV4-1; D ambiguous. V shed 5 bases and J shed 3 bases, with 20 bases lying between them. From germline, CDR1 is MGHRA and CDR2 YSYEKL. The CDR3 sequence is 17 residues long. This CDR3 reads CASSYSPGSAYNQPQHF. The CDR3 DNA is TGCGCCAGCAGCTACTCCCCGGGGTCGGCCTACAATCAGCCCCAGCATTTT.

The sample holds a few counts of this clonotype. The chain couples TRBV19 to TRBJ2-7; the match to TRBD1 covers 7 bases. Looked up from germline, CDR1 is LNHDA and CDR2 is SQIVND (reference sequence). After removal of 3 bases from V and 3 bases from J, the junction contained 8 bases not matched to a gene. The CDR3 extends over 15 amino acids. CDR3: CASSIGQDTYYEQYF. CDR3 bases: TGTGCCAGTAGTATTGGACAGGATACCTACTACGAGCAGTACTTC.